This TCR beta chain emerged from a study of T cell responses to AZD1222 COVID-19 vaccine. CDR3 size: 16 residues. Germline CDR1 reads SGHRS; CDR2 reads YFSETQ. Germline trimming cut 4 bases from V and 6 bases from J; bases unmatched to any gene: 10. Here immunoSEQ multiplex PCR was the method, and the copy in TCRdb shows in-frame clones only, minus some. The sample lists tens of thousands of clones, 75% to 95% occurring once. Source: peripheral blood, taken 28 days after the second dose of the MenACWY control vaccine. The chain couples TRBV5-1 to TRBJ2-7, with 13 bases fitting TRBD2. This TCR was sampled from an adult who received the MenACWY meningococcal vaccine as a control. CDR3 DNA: TGCGCCAGCAGCCTGACTAGCGGGGGGCCCCTCGGCGAGCAGTACTTC. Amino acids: CASSLTSGGPLGEQYF.